This T cell receptor beta chain originates from a study of blood T cell repertoires in COVID-19. Looking at the study overall: The United States, Italy and Spain supplied acute and convalescent COVID-19 samples. Sources were T cells, B-cell-depleted T cells, or PBMCs; the material itself was cDNA or gDNA.

Original handling: The authors estimated nucleated cell counts from reference gene primer amplification. Libraries were prepared by immunoSEQ multiplex PCR; TCRdb keeps only in-frame clonotypes and omits some of them. D and trimming were read from the DNA, whereas the V and J calls and clone size are those reported in that table. The data hold about 300,000 clones, with 75% to 90% observed a single time. Sequenced material: peripheral blood. The sequence came from a man between 18 and 35 years old with active or convalescent COVID-19.

CDR3 amino acids: CATSDYSGGPGTDTQYF. For the CDR3, the DNA is TGTGCCACCAGTGATTACTCAGGGGGGCCTGGCACAGATACGCAGTATTTT. The chain links TRBV24-1 to TRBJ2-3; possibly TRBD1 for D (7 bases). Germline V gene data show CDR1 as KGHDR and CDR2 as SFDVKD. Trimming pared 2 bases from V and 1 base from J, leaving 15 bases between. There are 17 residues in the CDR3.